This entry lists 20 T cell receptor beta chains sequenced from one sample in a study of blood T cell repertoires in COVID-19. This table comes from immunoSEQ multiplex PCR, and its TCRdb copy is limited to in-frame clones, with some not included. The sample lists 120,000 to 150,000 clones, roughly 87% occurring once. The sequencing sample was made of peripheral blood. The receptors were gathered from a human donor in a cohort sampled during active COVID-19.

This sequence joins TRBV12-3 or TRBV12-4 and TRBJ1-6; no reliable D call. The CDR3 contains 13 residues. Trimming took off 2 bases at V and 8 bases at J, with 7 bases between the two ends. In nucleotides, the CDR3 is TGTGCCAGCAGTTTACTCGGGGATTCACCCCTCCACTTT. Its translation is CASSLLGDSPLHF.

The sample holds a few counts of this clone. V and J are TRBV10-3 and TRBJ2-3; weak D call: TRBD1 (6 bases). Germline CDR1 is ENHRY and CDR2 is SYGVKD. V lost 7 bases, J lost 1 base, and 15 bases lay in between. This CDR3 comprises 15 residues. DNA for the CDR3: TGTGCCATCAAAAAAGGACAGACCCGCACAGATACGCAGTATTTT. It is translated as CAIKKGQTRTDTQYF.

The chain recombines TRBV7-3 with TRBJ1-5, with a tentative D call TRBD1 (6 bases). Germline V CDR1 and CDR2: SGHTA, FQGTGA. The CDR3 contains 16 residues. Between the trimmed V and J ends, which lost 1 base and 0 bases, there was a span of 10 bases. The CDR3 reads CASSLKQGYSNQPQHF. The CDR3 nucleotides read TGTGCCAGCAGCTTAAAGCAGGGGTATAGCAATCAGCCCCAGCATTTT.

V usage is TRBV7-8 and J usage is TRBJ2-3, with D hard to call. The CDR3 extends over 16 amino acids. Looked up from germline, CDR1 is SGHVS and CDR2 is FQNEAQ. V was shortened by 5 bases and J by 4 bases, with 19 bases between the two germline ends. The DNA of the CDR3 is TGTGCCAGCAGCCCTGACCGGGTGCGACTCGCAGATACGCAGTATTTT. As protein: CASSPDRVRLADTQYF.

The chain recombines TRBV4-1 with TRBJ1-2, with 12 bases matching TRBD1. With V trimmed by 0 bases and J by 6 bases, 8 bases remained unmatched. The CDR3 spans 17 residues. CDR1 is MGHRA and CDR2 is YSYEKL in the germline V gene. In nucleotides, the CDR3 is TGCGCCAGCAGCCAAGATTCGATTTGGGACAGGGGGCATGGCTACACCTTC. Protein product: CASSQDSIWDRGHGYTF.

The chain is built from TRBV2 and TRBJ2-1; possible D gene TRBD2, 7 bases. Between the trimmed V and J ends, which lost 8 bases and 5 bases, there was a span of 19 bases. The germline V gene has CDR1 SNHLY and CDR2 FYNNEI. This CDR3 spans 15 amino acids. The CDR3 DNA is TGTGCCAGCGGGGGGGGGACATCTCGAGACAATGAGCAGTTCTTC. Translating it yields CASGGGTSRDNEQFF. The whole variable domain, remainder taken from reference TRBV2 and TRBJ2-1, is EPEVTQTPSHQVTQMGQEVILRCVPISNHLYFYWYRQILGQKVEFLVSFYNNEISEKSEIFDDQFSVERPDGSNFTLKIRSTKLEDSAMYFCASGGGTSRDNEQFFGPGTRLTVL.

The rearrangement joins TRBV7-3 to TRBJ2-1; TRBD2 matches at 11 bases. The V gene's germline CDR1 is SGHTA and CDR2 FQGTGA. The CDR3 totals 16 residues. The trim removed 2 bases at V and 4 bases at J, leaving 4 bases unmatched. CDR3 loop: CASSLSPSGGYNEQFF. DNA of the CDR3: TGTGCCAGCAGCTTATCCCCTAGCGGGGGGTACAATGAGCAGTTCTTC.

The chain is built from TRBV5-1 and TRBJ1-1; no reliable D call. The CDR3 runs to 14 residues. V was shortened by 0 bases and J by 1 base, with 7 bases between the two germline ends. The germline CDR1 and CDR2 sequences are SGHRS and YFSETQ. In nucleotides, the CDR3 is TGCGCCAGCAGCTTGGGGACTAGGAACACTGAAGCTTTCTTT. This encodes CASSLGTRNTEAFF. Filled out from reference TRBV5-1 and TRBJ1-1, the complete variable domain reads KAGVTQTPRYLIKTRGQQVTLSCSPISGHRSVSWYQQTPGQGLQFLFEYFSETQRNKGNFPGRFSGRQFSNSRSEMNVSTLELGDSALYLCASSLGTRNTEAFFGQGTRLTVV.

V and J are TRBV29-1 and TRBJ2-1, with 7 nucleotides matching TRBD1. This CDR3 contains 12 residues. Per the germline V gene, CDR1 is SQVTM and CDR2 is ANQGSEA. The DNA for the CDR3 is TGCAGTGTGAGGCCACAGGGGTATGAGCAGTTCTTC. Translation: CSVRPQGYEQFF.

The chain has TRBV4-3 and TRBJ1-2; D remains ambiguous. The V end was cut by 1 base, the J end by 4 bases, with 7 bases between. The germline CDR1 and CDR2 sequences are LGHNA and YSLEER. CDR3 length: 13 residues. The CDR3 sequence is CASSQVMSYGYTF. The CDR3 coding sequence is TGCGCCAGCAGCCAAGTAATGAGCTATGGCTACACCTTC.

The chain recombines TRBV27 with TRBJ1-2; D remains unclear. Germline CDR1 and CDR2: MNHEY and SMNVEV (reference sequence). The ends were cut back, 5 bases at V and 5 bases at J, with 15 bases in the middle. This CDR3 spans 14 amino acids. CDR3 DNA: TGTGCCAGCAGTCCCAGGTCCTCCCCTTATGGCTACACCTTC. Protein sequence: CASSPRSSPYGYTF.

The V call is TRBV19, the J call TRBJ1-1; tentatively, D is TRBD1 (5 bases). The CDR3 covers 15 residues. Trimming pared 3 bases from V and 2 bases from J, leaving 13 bases between. CDR1 is LNHDA, CDR2 SQIVND, per germline (reference sequence). CDR3 sequence reads: CASSIDSGANTEAFF. The CDR3, as DNA: TGTGCCAGTAGTATCGATAGCGGGGCCAACACTGAAGCTTTCTTT.

This rearrangement joins TRBV5-1 to TRBJ1-1; a weak D match, TRBD1 (5 bases). V was cut by 5 bases and J by 3 bases, with 14 bases left in between. There are 14 residues in the CDR3. The germline gives CDR1 SGHRS, CDR2 YFSETQ. In DNA form, the CDR3 reads TGCGCCAGCAGTCGGGGCGGGGTCGACACTGAAGCTTTCTTT. This codes for CASSRGGVDTEAFF.

This chain uses TRBV6-5 with TRBJ2-7, with 7 bases matching TRBD1. V shed 6 bases, J shed 1 base, and the junction held 3 bases outside the gene matches. Germline V gene sequence: CDR1 MNHEY, CDR2 SVGAGI. The CDR3 extends over 13 amino acids. CDR3 in amino acids: CASSDRVSYEQYF. The CDR3, as DNA: TGTGCCAGCAGCGACAGGGTTTCCTACGAGCAGTACTTC.

V gene TRBV19 combines with J gene TRBJ1-1, with D maybe TRBD1 (6 bases). CDR1 is LNHDA, CDR2 SQIVND, per germline (reference sequence). The V end lost 5 bases, the J end lost 11 bases, and 21 bases lay between the germline ends. This CDR3 comprises 14 residues. The CDR3 protein is CASSPNRVWALAFF. The CDR3 DNA reads as TGTGCCAGTAGTCCCAACAGGGTTTGGGCTTTGGCTTTCTTT.

DNA for the CDR3: TGTGCCAGCAGTGAAACATGGACAGGGGACGGCTACACCTTC. This codes for CASSETWTGDGYTF. V is TRBV6-1 and J is TRBJ1-2, with TRBD1 matching 9 bases. The germline V gene encodes CDR1 MNHNS and CDR2 SASEGT. This CDR3 contains 14 residues. Trimming cost V 2 bases and J 8 bases; bases outside gene matches: 6.

The chain employs TRBV7-2 and TRBJ2-5; TRBD2 agrees at 10 bases. Germline V gene sequence: CDR1 SGHTA, CDR2 FQGNSA. V was pared by 5 bases and J by 6 bases, with 9 bases of the junction left unmatched. The CDR3 covers 15 residues. The chain's CDR3 is CASSTVAGGPQTQYF. In DNA, the CDR3 is TGTGCCAGCAGCACCGTAGCGGGGGGCCCACAGACCCAGTACTTC. The whole variable domain, remainder taken from reference TRBV7-2 and TRBJ2-5, is GAGVSQSPSNKVTEKGKDVELRCDPISGHTALYWYRQSLGQGLEFLIYFQGNSAPDKSGLPSDRFSAERTGGSVSTLTIQRTQQEDSAVYLCASSTVAGGPQTQYFGPGTRLLVL.

The chain carries TRBV9 and TRBJ1-6, with 7 bases identical to TRBD1. Germline lookup yields CDR1 SGDLS and CDR2 YYNGEE. CDR3 length: 16 amino acids. J was trimmed by 4 bases and V by 3 bases; bases with no gene match: 7. The CDR3 bases are TGTGCCAGCAGCGAGGGGACAGCGATGTATAATTCACCCCTCCACTTT. Encoded protein: CASSEGTAMYNSPLHF.

This chain uses TRBV5-1 with TRBJ1-6, with D possibly being TRBD1 (6 bases). This CDR3 has 15 residues. Germline CDR1 SGHRS, CDR2 YFSETQ. Trimming pared 3 bases from V and 6 bases from J, leaving 13 bases between. CDR3 sequence reads: CASSSTDSRNSPLHF. For the CDR3, the DNA is TGCGCCAGCAGCTCAACGGACAGCCGTAATTCACCCCTCCACTTT.

The chain has TRBV6-5 and TRBJ2-1; 13 bases are a match to TRBD2. With V trimmed by 7 bases and J by 2 bases, 2 bases remained unmatched. The CDR3 consists of 15 residues. Germline V gives CDR1 MNHEY, CDR2 SVGAGI. CDR3 loop: CASKLAGGPYNEQFF. Here the CDR3 DNA reads TGTGCCAGCAAACTAGCGGGGGGGCCCTACAATGAGCAGTTCTTC.